Following are 4 T cell receptor beta chains from one sample sequenced in a study of CD4+ T cells in melanoma. Using immunoSEQ multiplex PCR, the repertoire was profiled, and TCRdb retains in-frame clones only, with some absent. The profile covers tens of thousands of clones, with about 72% appearing a single time and roughly 4.9% taken by the ten largest. The sequenced sample consisted of tumor tissue. The receptors come from a human donor with melanoma.

In its sample, this clone was seen a few times. V gene TRBV5-1 combines with J gene TRBJ1-2; D is unresolved. The V end was cut by 0 bases, the J end by 7 bases, with 10 bases between. Germline V lookup: CDR1 SGHRS, CDR2 YFSETQ. CDR3 length: 13 residues. This chain's CDR3 is CASSLGGGPGYTF. The CDR3 nucleotides are TGCGCCAGCAGCTTGGGGGGAGGTCCTGGCTACACCTTC.

V and J are TRBV5-4 and TRBJ1-3; D is unclear. The CDR3 spans 16 residues. Trimming removed 0 bases from V and 1 base from J, with 11 bases in between. Germline loops: CDR1 SGHNT, CDR2 YYREEE (reference sequence). Written as DNA, the CDR3 is TGTGCCAGCAGCTTGGGAGGAGGGAGATCTGGAAACACCATATATTTT. Encoded protein: CASSLGGGRSGNTIYF. The full variable domain, in which reference TRBV5-4 and TRBJ1-3 provide the parts outside the CDR3, is ETGVTQSPTHLIKTRGQQVTLRCSSQSGHNTVSWYQQALGQGPQFIFQYYREEENGRGNFPPRFSGLQFPNYSSELNVNALELDDSALYLCASSLGGGRSGNTIYFGEGSWLTVV.

The chain couples TRBV9 to TRBJ2-5; TRBD2 aligns across 7 bases. Germline lookup yields CDR1 SGDLS and CDR2 YYNGEE. The CDR3 totals 14 residues. Losses at the gene ends were 3 bases for V and 2 bases for J; bases not matched to a gene: 4. CDR3 protein: CASSGPRGQETQYF. CDR3 DNA: TGTGCCAGCAGCGGACCGCGGGGGCAAGAGACCCAGTACTTC.

By sample share, this clone is medium-sized. The genes are TRBV9 and TRBJ2-4; 9 bases match TRBD1. CDR1 is SGDLS and CDR2 is YYNGEE in the germline V gene. Unmatched junction bases numbered 4, after V lost 2 bases and J lost 7 bases. The CDR3 loop spans 14 amino acids. In nucleotides, the CDR3 is TGTGCCAGCAGCGTTTCCGGGACAGGGAACATTCAGTACTTC. Protein sequence: CASSVSGTGNIQYF.